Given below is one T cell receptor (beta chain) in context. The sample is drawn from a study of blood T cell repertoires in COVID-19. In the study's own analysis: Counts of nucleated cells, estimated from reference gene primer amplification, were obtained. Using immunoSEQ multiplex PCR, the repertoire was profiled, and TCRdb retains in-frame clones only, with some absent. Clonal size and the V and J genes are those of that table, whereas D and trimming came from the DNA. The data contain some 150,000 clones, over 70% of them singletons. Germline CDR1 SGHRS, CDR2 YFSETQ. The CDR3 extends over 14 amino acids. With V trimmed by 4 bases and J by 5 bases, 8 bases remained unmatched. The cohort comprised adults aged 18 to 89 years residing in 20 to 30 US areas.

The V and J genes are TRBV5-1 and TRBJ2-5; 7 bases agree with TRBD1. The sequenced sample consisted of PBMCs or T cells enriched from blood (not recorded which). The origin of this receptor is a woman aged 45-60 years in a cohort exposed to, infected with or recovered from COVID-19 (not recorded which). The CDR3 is CASSHSTGVETQYF. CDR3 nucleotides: TGCGCCAGCAGCCACTCTACAGGGGTGGAGACCCAGTACTTC. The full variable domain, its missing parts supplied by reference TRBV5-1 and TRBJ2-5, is KAGVTQTPRYLIKTRGQQVTLSCSPISGHRSVSWYQQTPGQGLQFLFEYFSETQRNKGNFPGRFSGRQFSNSRSEMNVSTLELGDSALYLCASSHSTGVETQYFGPGTRLLVL.